This T cell receptor (beta chain) was observed in a study of T cell responses to AZD1222 COVID-19 vaccine. The data were produced by immunoSEQ multiplex PCR, yet TCRdb's version contains in-frame clones alone and is incomplete. The repertoire holds approximately 80,000 clones, with 85% to 90% as singletons. Study observations and caveats: Reports say nearly half of spike-specific TCRs go after unmutated variant regions. The donors showed a predominance of white British ancestry and of females, with possible underestimation of clonal diversity. Sampling captured repertoires only after the peak T cell response. Spike regions recognized by vaccine-associated CD4 TCRs spanned the protein, led by 160-218 and 743-854.

The germline CDR1 and CDR2 sequences are SQVTM and ANQGSEA. V trimming: 7 bases; J trimming: 9 bases; junction bases outside the gene matches: 15. This CDR3 contains 15 residues. With respect to this clone: Antigen unknown.

The chain combines TRBV29-1 with TRBJ2-1; the match to TRBD2 covers 10 bases. The receptor was isolated from an adult in good health. The sequencing used peripheral blood, collected on day 0 of AZD1222 vaccination. DNA for the CDR3: TGCAGCGCCGGCGGGTTAGCGGGAGGCGAGCGTGAGCAGTTCTTC. Translating it yields CSAGGLAGGEREQFF.